This T cell receptor (beta chain) comes out of a study of shared clonotypes between healthy human individuals (dated by TCRdb to 2018 to 2020). In terms of the full investigation: Two women and a few men aged 18 to 49 years were included in the cohort. The study deeply sequenced blood TCR repertoires of five healthy adults to estimate repertoire size and the extent of clonotype sharing between individuals. Each donor's leukapheresis produced roughly between roughly 0.94 and 9.5 billion PBMCs. Libraries were prepared and TCR repertoires were sequenced by different laboratories using diverse techniques, in order to increase sequencing depth and limit assay-specific biases. For each donor, CD4 naive and CD4 memory were each run on three plates, CD8 naive on two plates, and CD8 memory on one plate.

CD8 naive samples were CD45RO-negative cells positively selected for CCR7, giving a CD45RA+CCR7+ population that excluded TemRA cells. The donors were healthy, HIV-negative adults who had no recently reported acute infections or vaccinations. Only Caucasian adults living in Nashville, Tennessee, USA were represented among the donors. Blood was obtained by leukapheresis, after which PBMCs were separated by Ficoll-Histopaque density gradient centrifugation and cryopreserved in liquid nitrogen vapor phase. Analytical flow cytometry was used to check the purity and quantity of each magnetically sorted T cell population. Genomic DNA was isolated from every sorted fraction and measured by UV absorbance on a Nanodrop 2000c. Regarding this clone: The target of this receptor is not known. No base quality values were provided; no much bigger clone lies one nucleotide off.

The CDR3 spans 13 residues, from the cysteine through the phenylalanine. Solely the CDR3 DNA is kept, with 39 bases framed from the first base. The germline V gene gives CDR1 as SGHNT and CDR2 as YENEEA. Trimming removed 5 bases from V and 5 bases from J, leaving 12 bases between the germline ends. Summary of the overall study and its limitations: The small number of donors limited the genetic and exposure-history diversity represented. Sampling was limited to blood, and TCR repertoires in tissue likely differ from TCR repertoires in blood. About 4.5% of naive CD4, around 3.6% of naive CD8, approximately 2.2% of memory CD4, and less than 0.45% of memory CD8 clonotypes were shared across several donors. Naive subsets generally had larger estimated clonotype richness than memory subsets did. Pairwise subsampling led to the expectation that sequencing depth would affect the degree of clonotype sharing among donors. Compared with non-shared clonotypes, the clonotypes found in all four sorted-subset donors had higher generation probabilities. Rarefaction of sorted-subset datasets indicated incomplete sequencing despite the large sequencing depth.

Using the deep immunoSEQ assay, TCR CDR3 regions were amplified from genomic DNA by multiplex PCR. Genomic DNA extracted from each cell subset was distributed evenly over all wells of several immunoSEQ 96-well plates, and each plate served as one replicate. For sorted subsets, 150 to 250 ng of genomic DNA, equivalent to tens of thousands of T cell genomes, went into each replicate PCR. Purified libraries were measured with a Qubit 3.0 fluorometer, size-checked on a Bioanalyzer 2100, and measured again with the KAPA Library Quantification kit. Every immunoSEQ 96-well plate was sequenced on a separate single-read 150-cycle Illumina NextSeq 550 flow cell. The original pipeline was this. Because the immunoSEQ output held only junctional sequences and lacked quality scores, the filtering could not match the filtering applied to full-length reads. To assign V/J genes and CDR3, sequences were annotated using PyIR, a Python wrapper for IgBLAST v1.9, with IMGT germline references. Reads were removed for weak V/J assignments (E-value above 1e-6), missing CDR3, stop codons, out-of-frame junctions, or ambiguous translated residues. V3J clonotypes were defined by identical inferred V gene, J gene, and CDR3 amino acid sequence. The percentage overlap between two repertoires was calculated by dividing the number of shared unique clonotypes by the size of the smaller repertoire. Richness of each repertoire was evaluated using RTK rarefaction, the Chao1 estimator, and Recon v2.1 estimates of unobserved clonotypes. For all TCRbeta clonotypes obtained by the gDNA method from four donors, generation probabilities were computed with OLGA. TCRdb stores this immuneACCESS table with in-frame sequences only. Part of the clones is absent; in the studies checked, under half of the shortfall reflects unresolved V genes, and no reason is known for the rest. Clone size and V and J calls were adopted from that table, with D and trimming inferred from the DNA. Recorded for this sample are 750,000 to 1,000,000 clones; 80% to 95% of them occurred a single time. Of the sample, less than 25% is held by the ten largest clones.

What was sequenced was naive CD8+ T cells sorted from blood. The cell subset or site label corresponds to: CD45RA+CCR7+. The receptor comes from a man aged 25-45 years in good health. Rearrangement joined TRBV11-3 to TRBJ2-5; a tentative D match to TRBD1 spans 6 bases. Here is the DNA: TGTGCCAGCAGCGGGCGGACAGACGAGACCCAGTACTTC. It specifies CASSGRTDETQYF.